This TCR beta chain was identified during a study of blood T cell repertoires in COVID-19 (dated by TCRdb to the early 2020s). Study-wide context: Samples from collaborators originated in the United States, Italy and Spain and spanned both the acute and convalescent phases of COVID-19. The material from the prospective study consisted of cDNA or gDNA derived from T cells, B-cell-depleted T cells, or PBMCs. Subjects who had been exposed to COVID-19, were actively infected with it, or had recovered from it provided the deeply sampled blood TCRbeta repertoires that made up the dataset. A freely available public database, intended as a resource for researchers studying the immune response to SARS-CoV-2, is where the repertoires were released. Samples came from the ongoing ImmuneRACE study (first 160 participants) plus 1,254 subjects from 6 global collaborators. The sample metadata nearly always contained a de-identified subject ID, COVID-19 status, age in years and sex. HLA class I and class II types, where available, came from metadata supplied by the sample provider rather than from assay-based typing.

The CDR3, from cysteine to phenylalanine, totals 13 residues. The sequence is cut down to CDR3 DNA, 39 bases in frame from base 1. Trimming costs V 5 bases and J 8 bases, and their ends lie 15 bases apart. The immunoSEQ Assay, a bias-controlled multiplex PCR, was used to amplify TCRbeta CDR3 regions from genomic DNA. On the authors' methods: Within the assay, amplification of reference gene primers was used to estimate how many nucleated cells each sample contained. To quantify the absolute abundance of each unique TCRbeta CDR3 rearrangement, sequence reads were collapsed and filtered. Productive Simpson clonality was computed per sample as the square root of Simpson's diversity index over productive rearrangements. Imported from immuneACCESS, the table was reduced by TCRdb to in-frame sequences with V and J called. These copies leave out some clones; in studies compared against another copy, an unresolved V gene accounts for under half, and the cause of the remainder is not known. V and J calls and clone size are given by that table; D and trimming were obtained from the DNA. Across this sample there are fewer than 400,000 clones, with nearly 90% seen only once. About 1.8% of the sample is held by the ten biggest clonotypes.

Points on this clone: Its antigen has not been determined. No base quality information exists; no much larger clone differs at one position.

In the prospective study, participants were about 18 to 89 years old, resided in under 30 geographic areas of the United States, and were enrolled through a virtual design. To assign participants to cohorts, the prospective study relied on clinical history that participants themselves reported in a screening survey and a study questionnaire. Recovered participants in ImmuneRACE Cohort 3 were defined as having two consecutive negative NP/OP PCR tests, clearance from a healthcare professional, or resolution of symptoms. Each participant in the prospective study had whole blood, serum and a nasopharyngeal or oropharyngeal swab collected by mobile phlebotomists. Additional blood draws and questionnaires over an approximately two-month period could optionally be provided by prospective study participants. Before DNA extraction, blood samples from the prospective study were shipped at room temperature or frozen.

The research as a whole found: The quantity of clinical and demographic metadata differed by source and by participant and was supplied without curation.

The TCR was taken from a woman aged 25 to 45 who had recovered from COVID-19. The sequenced material came from PBMCs or T cells enriched from blood (not recorded which). The rearrangement joined TRBV12-3 or TRBV12-4 to TRBJ1-2, with no reliable assignment of the D segment. The nucleotide sequence reads as follows: TGTGCCAGCAGTATAACTTTGAATTGGGGCTACACCTTC. The resulting protein is CASSITLNWGYTF.